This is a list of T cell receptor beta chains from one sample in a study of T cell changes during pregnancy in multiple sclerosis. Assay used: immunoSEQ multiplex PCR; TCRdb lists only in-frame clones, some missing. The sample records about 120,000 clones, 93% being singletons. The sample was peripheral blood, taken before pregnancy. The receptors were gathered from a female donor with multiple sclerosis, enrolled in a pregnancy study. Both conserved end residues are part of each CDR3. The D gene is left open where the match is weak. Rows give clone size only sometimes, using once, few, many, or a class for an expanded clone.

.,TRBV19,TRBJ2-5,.,CAGSPTGGETQYF,TGTGCCGGATCCCCGACAGGCGGAGAGACCCAGTACTTC
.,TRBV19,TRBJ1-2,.,CASSFPVAGDYGYTF,TGTGCCAGTAGTTTCCCCGTGGCAGGGGACTATGGCTACACCTTC
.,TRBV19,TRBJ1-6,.,CASSITGTDNSPLHF,TGTGCCAGTAGTATAACCGGGACTGATAATTCACCCCTCCACTTT
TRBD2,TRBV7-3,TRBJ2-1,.,CASRIAGASYNEQFF,TGTGCCAGCAGGATAGCGGGAGCCTCCTACAATGAGCAGTTCTTC
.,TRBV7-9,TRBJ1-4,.,CASSWASGLRQATNEKLFF,TGTGCCAGCAGCTGGGCGTCAGGACTCCGACAAGCAACTAATGAAAAACTGTTTTTT
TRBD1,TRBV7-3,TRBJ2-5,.,CASAGQGGETQYF,TGTGCCAGCGCGGGACAGGGGGGTGAGACCCAGTACTTC
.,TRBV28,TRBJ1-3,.,CASSPPGSYTGNTIYF,TGTGCCAGCAGTCCGCCGGGGTCCTATACTGGAAACACCATATATTTT
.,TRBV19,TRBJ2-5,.,CASSITGQETQYF,TGTGCCAGTAGTATAACAGGCCAAGAGACCCAGTACTTC
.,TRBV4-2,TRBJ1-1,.,CASSQGSPPNTEAFF,TGTGCCAGCAGCCAAGGTAGCCCCCCAAACACTGAAGCTTTCTTT
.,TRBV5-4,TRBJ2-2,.,CASSSGGWGNTGELFF,TGTGCCAGCAGCTCCGGGGGATGGGGTAACACCGGGGAGCTGTTTTTT
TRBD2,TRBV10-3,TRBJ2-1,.,CAISEPSGRRIEQFF,TGTGCCATCAGTGAACCGAGCGGGAGAAGGATTGAGCAGTTCTTC
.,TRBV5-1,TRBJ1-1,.,CASSPTANTEAFF,TGCGCCAGCAGCCCGACTGCGAACACTGAAGCTTTCTTT
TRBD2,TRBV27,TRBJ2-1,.,CASSHGLAANYNEQFF,TGTGCCAGCAGTCACGGACTAGCGGCCAACTACAATGAGCAGTTCTTC
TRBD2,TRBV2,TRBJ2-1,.,CASRIAGTYNEQFF,TGTGCCAGCAGAATAGCGGGAACCTACAATGAGCAGTTCTTC
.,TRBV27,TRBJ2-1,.,CASSLSGGGSYNEQFF,TGTGCCAGCAGTTTATCAGGGGGGGGTTCCTACAATGAGCAGTTCTTC
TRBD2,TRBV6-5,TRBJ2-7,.,CASSLLAGEYEQYF,TGTGCCAGCAGCCTACTAGCGGGGGAGTACGAGCAGTACTTC
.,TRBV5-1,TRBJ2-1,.,CASSLGQNYNEQFF,TGCGCCAGCAGCTTGGGACAAAATTACAATGAGCAGTTCTTC
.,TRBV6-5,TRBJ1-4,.,CASRAQGEDEKLFF,TGTGCCAGCAGAGCACAGGGTGAGGATGAAAAACTGTTTTTT
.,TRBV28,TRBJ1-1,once,CASTRTRNTEAFF,TGTGCCAGCACCCGGACTAGGAACACTGAAGCTTTCTTT
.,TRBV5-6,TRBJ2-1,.,CASRLGASSYNEQFF,TGTGCCAGCAGGTTGGGGGCGTCCTCCTACAATGAGCAGTTCTTC
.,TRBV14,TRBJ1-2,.,CASSPEVRDNYGYTF,TGTGCCAGCAGCCCAGAGGTCAGGGATAACTATGGCTACACCTTC
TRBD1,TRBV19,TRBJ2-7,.,CASRDPGQVSYEQYF,TGTGCCAGCAGAGACCCGGGACAGGTATCCTACGAGCAGTACTTC
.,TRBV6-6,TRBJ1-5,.,CASRPGNSNQPQHF,TGTGCCAGCAGGCCAGGGAATAGCAATCAGCCCCAGCATTTT
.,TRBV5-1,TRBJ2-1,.,CASSLSVVNEQFF,TGCGCCAGCAGCTTGTCAGTGGTGAATGAGCAGTTCTTC
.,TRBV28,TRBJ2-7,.,CASSLSGWTTEQYF,TGTGCCAGCAGTTTGTCGGGCTGGACAACCGAGCAGTACTTC
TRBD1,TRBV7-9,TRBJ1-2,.,CASSQGQGFLSYGYTF,TGTGCCAGCAGCCAGGGACAGGGGTTTCTTAGCTATGGCTACACCTTC
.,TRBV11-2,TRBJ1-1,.,CASSSQGAEAFF,TGTGCCAGCAGCTCACAGGGTGCTGAAGCTTTCTTT
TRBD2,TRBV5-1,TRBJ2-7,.,CASSRGVREGHYEQYF,TGCGCCAGCAGCCGGGGGGTGCGGGAGGGCCATTACGAGCAGTACTTC
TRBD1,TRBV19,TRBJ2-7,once,CASSYGTASYEQYF,TGTGCCAGTAGTTACGGGACAGCCTCCTACGAGCAGTACTTC
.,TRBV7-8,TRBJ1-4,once,CASSREGSHLNEKLFF,TGTGCCAGCAGCCGGGAAGGATCACACCTTAATGAAAAACTGTTTTTT
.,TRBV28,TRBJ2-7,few,CASSPGLNYEQYF,TGTGCCAGCAGTCCTGGACTCAACTACGAGCAGTACTTC